The 5 T cell receptor beta chains listed next were all sequenced from one sample in a study of blood T cell repertoires in COVID-19. The table came from immunoSEQ multiplex PCR; TCRdb's copy has only in-frame clones and leaves some out. In the table there are about 150,000 clones, around 84% of which are singletons. Sequencing was carried out using peripheral blood. Source of these receptors: a woman in her sixties or seventies with COVID-19, enrolled during active disease.

The chain uses TRBV9 and TRBJ2-5; TRBD1 matches at 9 bases. Germline loops: CDR1 SGDLS, CDR2 YYNGEE. Trimming at V came to 3 bases and at J to 5 bases, leaving 11 bases not matched to a gene. The CDR3 is 16 residues long. CDR3 region: CASSADRGRSGETQYF. The CDR3 bases are TGTGCCAGCAGCGCGGACAGGGGTCGGTCAGGGGAGACCCAGTACTTC.

The rearrangement joins TRBV29-1 to TRBJ2-5, with D possibly TRBD1 on 6 matching bases. Germline V CDR1 and CDR2: SQVTM, ANQGSEA. This CDR3 is 15 amino acids long. Trimming removed 0 bases at V and 1 base at J, with 12 bases between. The CDR3 DNA follows: TGCAGCGTTGAAGAGACAGGTACAGTCCAAGAGACCCAGTACTTC. Translated, it gives CSVEETGTVQETQYF.

The chain has TRBV29-1 and TRBJ1-3, with D uncertain. Between the trimmed V and J ends, which lost 5 bases and 0 bases, there was a span of 8 bases. The CDR3 spans 13 residues. From germline, CDR1 is SQVTM and CDR2 ANQGSEA. CDR3 region: CSVIIYSGNTIYF. The CDR3 bases are TGCAGCGTTATAATCTACTCTGGAAACACCATATATTTT.

The rearrangement uses TRBV5-8 and TRBJ1-3; no clear D gene. The CDR3 sequence is 13 residues long. Germline CDR1 SGHTS, CDR2 YDEGEE. The V end lost 2 bases, the J end lost 0 bases, and 3 bases lay between the germline ends. CDR3 DNA: TGTGCCAGCAGCTTCATCTCTGGAAACACCATATATTTT. It translates to CASSFISGNTIYF.

Here the CDR3 reads CASSKRSGGKYV. CDR3 DNA sequence: TGTGCCAGCAGCAAGCGATCGGGCGGGAAGTACGTC. V usage is TRBV21-1 and J usage is TRBJ2-7; the table's D call, TRBD2, was not checked against the DNA. TRBV21-1 is shown as a pseudogene. The CDR3 consists of 12 residues.